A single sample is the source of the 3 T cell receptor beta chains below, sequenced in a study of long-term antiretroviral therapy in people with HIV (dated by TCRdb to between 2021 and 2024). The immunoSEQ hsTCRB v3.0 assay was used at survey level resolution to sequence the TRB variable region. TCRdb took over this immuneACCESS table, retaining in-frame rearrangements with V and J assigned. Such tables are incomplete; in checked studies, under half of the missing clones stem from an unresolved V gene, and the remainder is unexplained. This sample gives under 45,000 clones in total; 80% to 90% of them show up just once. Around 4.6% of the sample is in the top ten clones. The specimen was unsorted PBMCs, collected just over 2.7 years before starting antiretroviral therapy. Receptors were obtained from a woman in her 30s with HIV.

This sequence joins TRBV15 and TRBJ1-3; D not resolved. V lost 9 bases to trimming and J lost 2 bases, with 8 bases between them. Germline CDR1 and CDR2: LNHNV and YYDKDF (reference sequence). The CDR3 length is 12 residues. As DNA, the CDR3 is TGTGCCACACGAAATACTGGAAACACCATATATTTT. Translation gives CATRNTGNTIYF.

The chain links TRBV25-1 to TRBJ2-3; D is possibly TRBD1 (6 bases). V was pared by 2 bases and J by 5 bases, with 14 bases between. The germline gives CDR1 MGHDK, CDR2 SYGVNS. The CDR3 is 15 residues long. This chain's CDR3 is CASSEMRTEGDTQYF. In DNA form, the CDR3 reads TGTGCCAGCAGTGAAATGAGGACAGAAGGAGATACGCAGTATTTT.

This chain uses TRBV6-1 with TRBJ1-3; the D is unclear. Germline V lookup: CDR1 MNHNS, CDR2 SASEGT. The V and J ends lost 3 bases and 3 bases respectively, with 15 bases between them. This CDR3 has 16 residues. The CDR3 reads CASSDYWGTDGNTIYF. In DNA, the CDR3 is TGTGCCAGCAGTGATTATTGGGGAACGGATGGAAACACCATATATTTT.